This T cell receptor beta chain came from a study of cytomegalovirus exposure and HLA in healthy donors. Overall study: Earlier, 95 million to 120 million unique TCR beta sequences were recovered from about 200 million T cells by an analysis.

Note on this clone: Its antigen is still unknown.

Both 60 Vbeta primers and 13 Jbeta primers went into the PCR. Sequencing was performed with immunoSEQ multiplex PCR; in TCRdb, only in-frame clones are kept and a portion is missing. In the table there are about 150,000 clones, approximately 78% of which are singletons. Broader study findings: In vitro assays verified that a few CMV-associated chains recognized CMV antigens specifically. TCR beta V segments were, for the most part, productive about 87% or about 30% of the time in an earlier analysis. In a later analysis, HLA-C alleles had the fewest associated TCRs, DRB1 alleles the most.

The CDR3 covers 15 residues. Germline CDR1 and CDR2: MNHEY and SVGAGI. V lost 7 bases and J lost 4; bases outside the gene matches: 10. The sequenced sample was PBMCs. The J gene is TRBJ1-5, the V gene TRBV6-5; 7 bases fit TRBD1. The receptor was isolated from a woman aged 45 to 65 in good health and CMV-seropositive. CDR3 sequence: CASKDRDSLNQPQHF. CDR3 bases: TGTGCCAGCAAGGACCGGGACAGCCTAAATCAGCCCCAGCATTTT.